One T cell receptor (beta chain) is described in this entry. Its target is unknown. The PCR employed 60 Vbeta primers together with 13 Jbeta primers. Produced via immunoSEQ multiplex PCR; TCRdb's table is partial and in-frame only. Among about 190,000 clones listed, about four fifths were seen once. The germline V gene has CDR1 MNHEY and CDR2 SMNVEV (reference sequence). The CDR3 runs 15 residues. V lost 5 bases, J lost 7 bases, and 11 bases stayed unmatched. These data originate in a study of cytomegalovirus exposure and HLA in healthy donors. General study results and limits: The study designated about 180 TCR beta chains cytomegalovirus-associated. What TCR beta sequences reportedly achieved was accurate prediction of HLA-A and HLA-B alleles in most subjects. A later analysis linked a missense DCLRE1C variant to TCR beta V- and J-gene trimming.

Input material: PBMCs. The V call is TRBV27, the J call TRBJ1-2, with 9 bases aligning to TRBD1. The sequence was collected from a man aged 35-49 years in good health and CMV-seropositive. CDR3 in DNA: TGTGCCAGCAGTCCAGGGGACAGGGAGGCTGGTGGCTACACCTTC. It is translated as CASSPGDREAGGYTF.